This TCR beta chain was found in a study of blood T cell repertoires in COVID-19. Overall study context: In each case, the material was cDNA or gDNA derived from T cells, B-cell-depleted T cells, or PBMCs.

This CDR3 has 12 amino acids. CDR1 LNHDA and CDR2 SQIVND come from the germline V gene (reference sequence). Deletions cut 5 bases from V and 8 bases from J, with 11 bases between. Per the original methods: Estimates of nucleated cell counts were drawn from the amplification of reference gene primers. Repertoires were generated with immunoSEQ multiplex PCR, while TCRdb's copy carries only in-frame clones and drops some. V and J calls and clone size follow that table, whereas D and trimming were derived from the DNA. The sample shows tens of thousands of clones, about 83% of them seen only once. This clonotype was sampled from an elderly woman with acute or convalescent COVID-19. Material for sequencing was peripheral blood. The V gene is TRBV19, the J gene TRBJ2-3; D might be TRBD2 (7 bases). The CDR3 DNA reads TGTGCCAGTAGTGAGCGGGACACTACGCAGTATTTT. Translated: CASSERDTTQYF.